These 6 T cell receptor beta chains share one sample of origin, sequenced in a study of prognosis after radiotherapy for stage I lung cancer. From genomic DNA, TCR beta CDR3 was amplified by two-round multiplex PCR. First-round PCR used primers specific to each TRBV and TRBJ gene. TCRdb reprocessed the multiplex PCR reads with MiXCR, giving one entry per CDR3 protein. There are about 24,000 distinct CDR3 sequences in the sample; around 34% occur only once, and 62% lies in the top ten. This specimen was PBMCs, taken before or after stereotactic body radiation therapy (not recorded which). The receptors were gathered from a donor over 45 with non-small cell lung cancer.

This clonotype was detected many times. The chain carries TRBV12-3 or TRBV12-4 and TRBJ1-2; D possibly corresponds to TRBD1 (6 bases). The germline V and J ends were trimmed by 6 bases and 8 bases, with 19 bases remaining between them. This CDR3 has 14 residues. The CDR3 region is CASSRVGGREGYTF. CDR3 nucleotide sequence: TGTGCCAGCAGCCGTGTGGGGGGGCGGGAGGGCTACACCTTC.

This clonotype was detected many times. The chain's CDR3 is CSARGGGRGYEQYF. CDR3 nucleotides: TGCAGTGCTAGAGGGGGGGGCAGGGGCTACGAGCAGTACTTC. The V gene is TRBV20-1, the J gene TRBJ2-7; D may be TRBD2 (7 bases). There are 14 residues in the CDR3. CDR1 is DFQATT, CDR2 SNEGSKA, per germline (reference sequence). V lost 1 base to trimming and J lost 3 bases, with 13 bases between them.

This clonotype has only one observation. This chain uses TRBV10-2 with TRBJ1-2, with D hard to call. V lost 6 bases to trimming and J lost 2 bases, with 10 bases between them. From germline, CDR1 is WSHSY and CDR2 SAAADI. The length of the CDR3 is 13 residues. The CDR3 sequence: CASSQTDNYGYTF. The DNA of the CDR3 is TGCGCCAGCAGCCAGACTGACAACTATGGCTACACCTTC.

This clonotype was observed at least ten times. The chain uses TRBV20-1 and TRBJ2-1; 12 nucleotides agree with TRBD2. The germline gives CDR1 DFQATT, CDR2 SNEGSKA (reference sequence). This CDR3 region has 16 residues. V gave up 0 bases and J gave up 4 bases; unmatched junction bases: 4. As DNA, the CDR3 is TGCAGTGCTAGAGATCCTAGCGGGAGGGATTACAATGAGCAGTTCTTC. Amino acids: CSARDPSGRDYNEQFF.

This clonotype was seen ten or more times. CDR3 protein: CASSANYGYTF. Here the CDR3 DNA reads TGTGCCAGTAGTGCCAACTATGGCTACACCTTC. The gene calls are TRBV19 and TRBJ1-2; D gene uncertain. V shed 5 bases and J shed 2 bases, with 3 bases lying between them. Germline lookup yields CDR1 LNHDA and CDR2 SQIVND (reference sequence). This CDR3 has 11 residues. The full variable domain, its missing parts supplied by reference TRBV19 and TRBJ1-2, is DGGITQSPKYLFRKEGQNVTLSCEQNLNHDAMYWYRQDPGQGLRLIYYSQIVNDFQKGDIAEGYSVSREKKESFPLTVTSAQKNPTAFYLCASSANYGYTFGSGTRLTVV.

The V gene is TRBV20-1, the J gene TRBJ2-7; 8 bases fit TRBD2. This CDR3 contains 12 residues. Germline V lookup: CDR1 DFQATT, CDR2 SNEGSKA (reference sequence). The CDR3 region is CTPGGGDYEQYF. The CDR3 nucleotides are TGCACCCCGGGGGGGGGGGACTACGAGCAGTACTTC.